The present entry profiles one T cell receptor beta chain with its context. The antigen is not known. These data are taken from a study of cytomegalovirus exposure and HLA in healthy donors. General observations from the study: About 150 TCR beta chains were listed as cytomegalovirus-associated.

This PCR relied on a set of 60 Vbeta primers and 13 Jbeta primers. Source study methods: The authors later counted about 80 million unique TCR beta chains, around 9.9 million of them shared. The table came from immunoSEQ multiplex PCR; TCRdb's copy has only in-frame clones and leaves some out. The DNA was the basis for D and trimming; V, J and clone size are from that table. The profile shows 200,000 or so clones, approximately 83% of them singletons. Donors sampled were nominally healthy, though unrecorded immune exposures were likely. The CDR3 sequence is 12 residues long. V was shortened by 8 bases and J by 2 bases, with 10 bases between the two germline ends. Germline lookup yields CDR1 SNHLY and CDR2 FYNNEI.

The sample comprised PBMCs. This receptor was obtained from a girl aged 10 to 17 in good health and CMV-seronegative. The gene calls are TRBV2 and TRBJ2-7; D gene unclear. In DNA, the CDR3 is TGTGCCAGCGAGAGACAAGCCTACGAGCAGTACTTC. It encodes CASERQAYEQYF.